This T cell receptor (beta chain) derives from a study of cytomegalovirus exposure and HLA in healthy donors. The study ran its PCR with 60 Vbeta and 13 Jbeta primers. Sequencing was performed with immunoSEQ multiplex PCR; in TCRdb, only in-frame clones are kept and a portion is missing. The data show under 150,000 clones, with roughly 71% seen just once and approximately 1.4% held by the top ten. The CDR3 has 11 residues. From germline, CDR1 is GTSNPN and CDR2 SVGIG (reference sequence). V dropped 2 bases and J dropped 4 bases, with 5 bases sitting between them. This clone was seen more than once but under ten times.

The genes are TRBV30 and TRBJ1-2; no reliable D call. The sequence came from a woman in her 40s in good health and CMV-seronegative. The sequenced material came from PBMCs. The CDR3 nucleotides read TGTGCCTGGAGTACAAGCTATGGCTACACCTTC. Its translation: CAWSTSYGYTF.